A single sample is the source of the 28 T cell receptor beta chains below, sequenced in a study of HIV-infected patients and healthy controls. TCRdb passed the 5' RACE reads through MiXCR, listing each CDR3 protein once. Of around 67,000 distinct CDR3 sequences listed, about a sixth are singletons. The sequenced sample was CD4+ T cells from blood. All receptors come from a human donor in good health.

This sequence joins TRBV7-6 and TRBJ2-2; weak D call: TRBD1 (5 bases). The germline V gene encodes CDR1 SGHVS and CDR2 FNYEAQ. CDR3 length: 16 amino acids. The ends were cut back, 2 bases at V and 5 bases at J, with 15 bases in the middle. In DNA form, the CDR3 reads TGTGCCAGCAGCTTACAGGGTCGGGTGGAGACCGGGGAGCTGTTTTTT. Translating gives CASSLQGRVETGELFF.

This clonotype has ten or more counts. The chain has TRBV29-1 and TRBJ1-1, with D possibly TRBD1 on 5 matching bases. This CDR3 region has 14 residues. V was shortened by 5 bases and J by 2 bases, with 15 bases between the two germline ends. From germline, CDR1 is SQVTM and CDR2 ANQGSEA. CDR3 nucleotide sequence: TGCAGCGTTCCCCCAGACAGAAGCAACACTGAAGCTTTCTTT. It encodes CSVPPDRSNTEAFF.

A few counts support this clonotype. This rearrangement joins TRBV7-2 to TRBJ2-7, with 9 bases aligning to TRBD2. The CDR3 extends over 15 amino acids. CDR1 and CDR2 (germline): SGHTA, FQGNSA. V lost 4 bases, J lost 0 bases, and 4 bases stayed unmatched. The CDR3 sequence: CASSSSGRSSYEQYF. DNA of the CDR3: TGTGCCAGCAGCTCCAGCGGGAGGAGCTCCTACGAGCAGTACTTC.

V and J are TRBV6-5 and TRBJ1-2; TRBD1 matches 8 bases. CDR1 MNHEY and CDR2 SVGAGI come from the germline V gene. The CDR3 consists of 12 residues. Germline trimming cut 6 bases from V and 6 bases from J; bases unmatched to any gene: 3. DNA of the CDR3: TGTGCCAGCAGCCCAGGGGGCCATGGCTACACCTTC. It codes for CASSPGGHGYTF.

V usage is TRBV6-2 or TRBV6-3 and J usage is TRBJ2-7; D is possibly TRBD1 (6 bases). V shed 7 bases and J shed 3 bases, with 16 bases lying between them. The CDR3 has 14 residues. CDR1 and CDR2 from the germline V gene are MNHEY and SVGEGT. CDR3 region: CASNPTGSSYEQYF. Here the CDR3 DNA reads TGTGCCAGCAACCCGACAGGATCAAGCTACGAGCAGTACTTC.

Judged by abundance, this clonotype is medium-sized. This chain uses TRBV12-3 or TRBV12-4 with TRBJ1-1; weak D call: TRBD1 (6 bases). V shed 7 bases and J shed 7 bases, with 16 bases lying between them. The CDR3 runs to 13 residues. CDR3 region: CASIRTDIYEAFF. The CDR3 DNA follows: TGTGCCAGCATCCGGACAGATATTTATGAAGCTTTCTTT.

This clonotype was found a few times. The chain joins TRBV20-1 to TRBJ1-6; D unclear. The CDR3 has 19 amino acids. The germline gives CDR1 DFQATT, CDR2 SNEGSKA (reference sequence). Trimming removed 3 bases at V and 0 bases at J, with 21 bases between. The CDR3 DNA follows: TGCAGTGCTAGCGTGCTCCGGGGAACCGGAAGCTCCTATAATTCACCCCTCCACTTT. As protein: CSASVLRGTGSSYNSPLHF.

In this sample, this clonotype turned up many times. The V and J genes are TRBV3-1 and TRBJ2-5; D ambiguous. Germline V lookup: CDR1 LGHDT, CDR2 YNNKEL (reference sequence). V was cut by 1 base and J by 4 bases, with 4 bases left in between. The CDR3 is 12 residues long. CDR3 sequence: CASSQAGETQYF. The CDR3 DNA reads TGTGCCAGCAGCCAAGCGGGAGAGACCCAGTACTTC.

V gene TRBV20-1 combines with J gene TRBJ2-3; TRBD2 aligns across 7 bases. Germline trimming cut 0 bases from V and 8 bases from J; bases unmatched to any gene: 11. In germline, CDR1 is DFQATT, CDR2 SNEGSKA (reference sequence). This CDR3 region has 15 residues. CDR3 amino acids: CSARDHVQTGGTQYF. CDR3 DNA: TGCAGTGCTAGAGATCACGTTCAGACGGGAGGTACGCAGTATTTT.

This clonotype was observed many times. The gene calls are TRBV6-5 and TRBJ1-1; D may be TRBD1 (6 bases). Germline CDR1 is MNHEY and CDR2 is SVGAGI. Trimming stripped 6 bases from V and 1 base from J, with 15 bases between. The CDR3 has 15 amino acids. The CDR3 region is CASSGSWGRNTEAFF. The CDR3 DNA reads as TGTGCCAGCAGCGGGAGCTGGGGGCGGAACACTGAAGCTTTCTTT.

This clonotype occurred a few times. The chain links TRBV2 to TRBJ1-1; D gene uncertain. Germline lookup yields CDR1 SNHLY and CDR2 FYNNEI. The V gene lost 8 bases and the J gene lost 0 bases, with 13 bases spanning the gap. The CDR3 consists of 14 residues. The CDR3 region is CASQARSMNTEAFF. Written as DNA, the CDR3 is TGTGCCAGCCAAGCCCGGTCCATGAACACTGAAGCTTTCTTT.

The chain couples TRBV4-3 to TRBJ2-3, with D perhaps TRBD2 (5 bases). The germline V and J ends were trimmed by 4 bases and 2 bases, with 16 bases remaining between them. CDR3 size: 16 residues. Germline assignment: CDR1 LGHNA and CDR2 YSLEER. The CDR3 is CASSPTGFRSTDTQYF. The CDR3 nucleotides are TGCGCCAGCAGCCCAACGGGGTTTAGATCCACAGATACGCAGTATTTT.

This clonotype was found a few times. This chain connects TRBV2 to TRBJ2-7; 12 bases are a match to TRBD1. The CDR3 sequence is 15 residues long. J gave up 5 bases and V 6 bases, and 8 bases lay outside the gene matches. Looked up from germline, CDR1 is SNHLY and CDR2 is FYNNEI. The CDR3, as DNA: TGTGCCAGCAGCCGGGACAGGGGGCGAGACCACGAGCAGTACTTC. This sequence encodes CASSRDRGRDHEQYF.

This chain's CDR3 is CAWSVHQDGELFF. The CDR3 nucleotides read TGTGCCTGGAGTGTACACCAGGACGGGGAGCTGTTTTTT. The chain joins TRBV30 to TRBJ2-2; D remains unclear. V was pared by 0 bases and J by 7 bases, with 9 bases between. CDR3 length: 13 amino acids. CDR1 and CDR2 (germline): GTSNPN, SVGIG (reference sequence).

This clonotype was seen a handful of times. The CDR3 DNA sequence: TGTGCCAGCAGCGAAGCAACGATGGGACGGGGTATGGGCACTGAAGCTTTCTTT. Its translation: CASSEATMGRGMGTEAFF. The chain uses TRBV6-2 or TRBV6-3 and TRBJ1-1; D may be TRBD1 (5 bases). Germline CDR1 and CDR2: MNHEY and SVGEGT. Trimming stripped 6 bases from V and 4 bases from J, with 27 bases between. The CDR3 has 18 residues.

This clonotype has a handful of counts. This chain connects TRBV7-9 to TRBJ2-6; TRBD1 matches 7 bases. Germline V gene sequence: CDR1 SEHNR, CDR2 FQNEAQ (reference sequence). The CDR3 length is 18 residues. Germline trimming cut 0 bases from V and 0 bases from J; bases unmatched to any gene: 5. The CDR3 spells CASSLAWDRDSGANVLTF. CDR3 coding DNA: TGTGCCAGCAGCTTAGCTTGGGACAGAGACTCTGGGGCCAACGTCCTGACTTTC.

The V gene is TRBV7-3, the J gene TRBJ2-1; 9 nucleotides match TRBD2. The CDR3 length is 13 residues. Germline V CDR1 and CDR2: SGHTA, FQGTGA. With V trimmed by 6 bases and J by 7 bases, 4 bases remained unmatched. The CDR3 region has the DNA TGTGCCAGCAGGGCGGGAGGGATAAATGAGCAGTTCTTC. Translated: CASRAGGINEQFF.

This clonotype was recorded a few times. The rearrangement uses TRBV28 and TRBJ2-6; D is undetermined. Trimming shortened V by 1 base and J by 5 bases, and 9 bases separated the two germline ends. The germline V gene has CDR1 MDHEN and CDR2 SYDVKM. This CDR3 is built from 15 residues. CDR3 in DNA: TGTGCCAGCAGTTTATCGGTCCTAAGGGCCAACGTCCTGACTTTC. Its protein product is CASSLSVLRANVLTF.

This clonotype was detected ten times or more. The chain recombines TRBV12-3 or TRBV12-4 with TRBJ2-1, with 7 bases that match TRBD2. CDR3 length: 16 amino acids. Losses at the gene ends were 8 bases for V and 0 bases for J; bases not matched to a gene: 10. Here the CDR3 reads CASAAGAKSSYNEQFF. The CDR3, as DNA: TGTGCCAGCGCGGCGGGAGCAAAGAGCTCCTACAATGAGCAGTTCTTC.

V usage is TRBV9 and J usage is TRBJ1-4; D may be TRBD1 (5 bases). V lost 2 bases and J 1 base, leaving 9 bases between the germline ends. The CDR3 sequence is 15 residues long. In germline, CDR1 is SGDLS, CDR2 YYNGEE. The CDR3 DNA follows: TGTGCCAGCAGCGTCGGAGGGGTAACTAATGAAAAACTGTTTTTT. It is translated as CASSVGGVTNEKLFF.

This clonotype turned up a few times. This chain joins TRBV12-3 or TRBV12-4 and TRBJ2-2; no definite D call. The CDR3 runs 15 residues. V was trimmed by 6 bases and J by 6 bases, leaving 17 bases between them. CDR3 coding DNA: TGTGCCAGCAGGATCCCCTGGCTAGATTCCGGGGAGCTGTTTTTT. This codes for CASRIPWLDSGELFF.

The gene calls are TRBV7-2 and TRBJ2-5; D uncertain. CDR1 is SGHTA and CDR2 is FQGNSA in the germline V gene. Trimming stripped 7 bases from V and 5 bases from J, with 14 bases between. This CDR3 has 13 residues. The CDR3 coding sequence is TGTGCCAGCAACCCCCTTTCCGGCGAGACCCAGTACTTC. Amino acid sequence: CASNPLSGETQYF.

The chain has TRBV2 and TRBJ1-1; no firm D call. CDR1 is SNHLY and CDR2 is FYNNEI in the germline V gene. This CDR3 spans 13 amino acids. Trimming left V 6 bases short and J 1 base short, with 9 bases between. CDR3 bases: TGTGCCAGCAGGTTCGAGGGGAACACTGAAGCTTTCTTT. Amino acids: CASRFEGNTEAFF.

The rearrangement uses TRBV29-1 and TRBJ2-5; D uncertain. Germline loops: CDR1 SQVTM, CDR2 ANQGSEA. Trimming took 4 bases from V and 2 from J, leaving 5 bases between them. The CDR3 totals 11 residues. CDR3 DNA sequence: TGCAGCGTTGTAACTCAAGAGACCCAGTACTTC. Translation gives CSVVTQETQYF.

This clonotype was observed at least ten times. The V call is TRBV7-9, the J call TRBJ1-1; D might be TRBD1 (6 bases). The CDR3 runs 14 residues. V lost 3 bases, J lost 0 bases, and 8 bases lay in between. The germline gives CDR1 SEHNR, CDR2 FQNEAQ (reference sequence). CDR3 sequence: CASSFTGMNTEAFF. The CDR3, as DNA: TGTGCCAGCAGCTTCACAGGGATGAACACTGAAGCTTTCTTT.

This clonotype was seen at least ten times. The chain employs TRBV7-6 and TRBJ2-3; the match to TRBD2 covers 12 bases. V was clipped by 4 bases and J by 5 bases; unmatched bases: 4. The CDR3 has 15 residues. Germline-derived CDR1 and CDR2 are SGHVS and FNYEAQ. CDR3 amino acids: CASSSLAGGVDTQYF. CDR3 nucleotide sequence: TGTGCCAGCAGCTCCCTAGCGGGAGGGGTAGATACGCAGTATTTT.

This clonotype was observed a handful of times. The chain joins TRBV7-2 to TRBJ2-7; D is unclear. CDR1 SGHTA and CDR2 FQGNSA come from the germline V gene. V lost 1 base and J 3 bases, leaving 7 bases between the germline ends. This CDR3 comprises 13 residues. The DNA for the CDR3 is TGTGCCAGCAGCTTAGATAACGGCTACGAGCAGTACTTC. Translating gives CASSLDNGYEQYF.

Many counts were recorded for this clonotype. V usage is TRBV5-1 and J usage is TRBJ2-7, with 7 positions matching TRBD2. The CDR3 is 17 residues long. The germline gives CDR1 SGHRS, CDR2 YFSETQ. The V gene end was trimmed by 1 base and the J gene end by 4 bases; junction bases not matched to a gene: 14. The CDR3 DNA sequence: TGCGCCAGCAGCTTGTATCCCGGACAAGGGAGGGCGTACGAGCAGTACTTC. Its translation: CASSLYPGQGRAYEQYF.